This T cell receptor (beta chain) was observed in a study of blood T cells in healthy people across ages. The wider study: Using template switching, researchers captured about one barcoded beta molecule for each two T cells. Study-wide results and limits: Unknown CMV status may confound age-related changes in expanded clones. The lack of PBMC sorting stopped any conclusive naive versus antigen-experienced comparison.

Only a few counts were recorded for this clonotype. Antigen: not known. The germline gives CDR1 SGHTA, CDR2 FQGTGA. The CDR3 is 15 residues long. The ends lost 8 bases at V and 4 bases at J; junction bases unmatched: 6. A second 7 to 11 cycle PCR used barcoded and J-beta primers. TCRdb used MiXCR to reprocess the 5' RACE reads, holding one entry per CDR3 protein. Of 1.8 million or so distinct CDR3 sequences listed, approximately 39% were seen once; the top ten hold approximately 22%. The chain uses TRBV7-3 and TRBJ2-4; 12 bases align to TRBD2. The receptor's source is a human donor in good health. Source material: blood. Here the CDR3 DNA reads TGTGCCAGCGGCCAAGGACTAGCGGGGAAAAACATTCAGTACTTC. Translated: CASGQGLAGKNIQYF.